Listed here are 18 T cell receptor beta chains from one sample, sequenced in a study of shared clonotypes between healthy human individuals. Positive CCR7 selection of CD45RO-negative cells yielded the naive CD8 cells, and terminally differentiated effector memory CD45RA+ cells were excluded. The protocol was immunoSEQ multiplex PCR, while the TCRdb copy is restricted to in-frame clones and leaves out a portion. The table has about 2 million clones, less than 95% seen once; the top ten hold about 1.1%. Sequenced: naive CD8+ T cells sorted from blood. The receptors were gathered from a man between 18 and 29 years old in good health.

Points on this clone: At the DNA level, this CDR3 is encoded by other sequences in the same sample as well. The chain employs TRBV9 and TRBJ1-1; D call uncertain. Germline loops: CDR1 SGDLS, CDR2 YYNGEE. The ends were cut back, 0 bases at V and 2 bases at J, with 2 bases in the middle. The CDR3 runs 12 residues. The CDR3 bases are TGTGCCAGCAGCGTAGCAAACACTGAAGCTTTCTTT. Residues: CASSVANTEAFF.

The chain couples TRBV28 to TRBJ2-5; 10 bases agree with TRBD2. The V and J ends lost 3 bases and 5 bases, in that order; junction bases with no gene match: 18. From germline, CDR1 is MDHEN and CDR2 SYDVKM. This CDR3 is 19 amino acids long. The CDR3: CASSFPTSGNPESPETQYF. The CDR3 coding sequence is TGTGCCAGCAGTTTCCCTACTAGCGGGAACCCTGAAAGCCCGGAGACCCAGTACTTC.

The chain links TRBV19 to TRBJ2-3, with 8 bases lining up with TRBD2. The CDR3 loop spans 15 amino acids. Per germline, CDR1 LNHDA and CDR2 SQIVND (reference sequence). After removal of 6 bases from V and 3 bases from J, the junction contained 8 bases not matched to a gene. CDR3 protein: CASRSAGVVTDTQYF. CDR3 DNA: TGTGCCAGTAGGTCAGCGGGAGTGGTGACAGATACGCAGTATTTT.

This clone was seen a single time. This chain's CDR3 is CASSVCPLTQHF. In nucleotides, the CDR3 is TGTGCCAGCAGCGTTTGCCCTCTCACCCAGCATTTT. The chain combines TRBV9 with TRBJ1-5; no firm D call. The CDR3 spans 12 residues. Germline CDR1 SGDLS, CDR2 YYNGEE. Trimming took 2 bases from V and 11 from J, leaving 11 bases between them.

This clone was seen a single time. The rearrangement uses TRBV19 and TRBJ2-3; the D gene is possibly TRBD2 (6 bases). The CDR3 length is 15 residues. With 3 bases removed from V and 0 bases from J, the gap between germline ends came to 10 bases. Germline lookup yields CDR1 LNHDA and CDR2 SQIVND (reference sequence). CDR3 amino acids: CASSMGGTSTDTQYF. In nucleotides, the CDR3 is TGTGCCAGTAGTATGGGGGGAACTAGCACAGATACGCAGTATTTT. Full variable domain (outside the CDR3, taken from reference TRBV19 and TRBJ2-3): DGGITQSPKYLFRKEGQNVTLSCEQNLNHDAMYWYRQDPGQGLRLIYYSQIVNDFQKGDIAEGYSVSREKKESFPLTVTSAQKNPTAFYLCASSMGGTSTDTQYFGPGTRLTVL.

Details on this clone: This same CDR3 is encoded by further DNA sequences in the sample. The chain carries TRBV5-6 and TRBJ2-3, with TRBD2 as a possible D gene (5 bases). V was trimmed by 2 bases and J by 1 base, leaving 8 bases between them. CDR3 length: 14 amino acids. In germline, CDR1 is SGHDT, CDR2 YYEEEE. The CDR3 loop reads CASSLEGGTDTQYF. CDR3 DNA sequence: TGTGCCAGCAGCTTAGAGGGAGGCACAGATACGCAGTATTTT.

J is TRBJ2-5 and V is TRBV5-4; 12 bases line up with TRBD2. Germline CDR1 is SGHNT and CDR2 is YYREEE (reference sequence). The junction had 12 bases not matched to a gene; V was cut back by 10 bases and J by 5 bases. The CDR3 is 15 amino acids. In DNA form, the CDR3 reads TGTGCCGCGGGGCTAGCGGGGGGGCCGCGGGAGACCCAGTACTTC. This sequence encodes CAAGLAGGPRETQYF.

The chain links TRBV5-6 to TRBJ2-1, with 7 bases fitting TRBD1. Per the germline V gene, CDR1 is SGHDT and CDR2 is YYEEEE. This CDR3 spans 13 amino acids. Trimming removed 3 bases from V and 8 bases from J; junction bases left unmatched: 5. CDR3 sequence (DNA): TGTGCCAGCAGCTCGTTGACAGGGCATGAGCAGTTCTTC. This encodes CASSSLTGHEQFF.

The rearrangement joins TRBV6-1 to TRBJ2-7, with D perhaps assigned TRBD1 or TRBD2 (6 bases each). V lost 0 bases to trimming and J lost 7 bases, with 22 bases between them. The germline gives CDR1 MNHNS, CDR2 SASEGT. The CDR3 contains 17 residues. Here the CDR3 reads CASSEARLEGVKYEQYF. The CDR3 DNA sequence: TGTGCCAGCAGTGAAGCAAGGCTGGAGGGGGTAAAATATGAGCAGTACTTC.

As concerns this clone: The identical CDR3 is also encoded by other nucleotide sequences in the sample. The V call is TRBV7-9, the J call TRBJ2-5, with TRBD2 identical over 7 bases. The germline V gene has CDR1 SEHNR and CDR2 FQNEAQ (reference sequence). V was clipped by 1 base and J by 5 bases; unmatched bases: 1. This CDR3 comprises 13 residues. The CDR3, as DNA: TGTGCCAGCAGCTTAGACGGGAGGGAGACCCAGTACTTC. Its translation is CASSLDGRETQYF.

A few counts support this clone. The chain couples TRBV4-1 to TRBJ1-2; D call uncertain. This CDR3 contains 14 residues. Trimming removed 1 base at V and 4 bases at J, with 10 bases between. Germline CDR1 and CDR2: MGHRA and YSYEKL. The chain's CDR3 is CASSQGPVVYGYTF. Here the CDR3 DNA reads TGCGCCAGCAGCCAAGGACCGGTAGTCTATGGCTACACCTTC.

The chain carries TRBV5-6 and TRBJ2-7; D call uncertain. Germline V gives CDR1 SGHDT, CDR2 YYEEEE. This CDR3 contains 16 residues. The V gene lost 2 bases and the J gene lost 5 bases, with 20 bases spanning the gap. CDR3 in DNA: TGTGCCAGCAGCTTCTGGAGCTTACCTGTCGACCACGAGCAGTACTTC. This translates into CASSFWSLPVDHEQYF.

This chain joins TRBV14 and TRBJ1-1; D not resolved. CDR3 size: 13 residues. Germline V gene sequence: CDR1 SGHDN, CDR2 FVKESK. V lost 2 bases and J 8 bases, leaving 12 bases between the germline ends. CDR3 sequence reads: CASSQMGYQEAFF. The CDR3 bases are TGTGCCAGCAGCCAAATGGGGTACCAAGAAGCTTTCTTT.

As to this clone: The same CDR3 arises from other DNA sequences in this sample as well. The rearrangement joins TRBV27 to TRBJ2-7; 7 bases line up with TRBD1. V shed 5 bases and J 0 bases; nucleotides not matched to a gene: 4. Germline CDR1 MNHEY, CDR2 SMNVEV (reference sequence). The CDR3 is made up of 14 amino acids. The CDR3 region is CASSLTGSSYEQYF. The CDR3 DNA follows: TGTGCCAGCAGTCTGACAGGGAGCTCCTACGAGCAGTACTTC.

The rearrangement uses TRBV27 and TRBJ2-1, with 9 bases that match TRBD1. Germline V gene lookup returns CDR1 MNHEY and CDR2 SMNVEV (reference sequence). The CDR3 has 17 amino acids. Unmatched junction bases numbered 12, after V lost 0 bases and J lost 9 bases. This chain's CDR3 is CASSLSVGQGVFPEQFF. The DNA for the CDR3 is TGTGCCAGCAGTTTATCGGTGGGACAGGGTGTTTTTCCTGAGCAGTTCTTC.

The V gene is TRBV27, the J gene TRBJ2-3; unclear D gene. Germline CDR1 is MNHEY and CDR2 is SMNVEV (reference sequence). The CDR3 covers 12 residues. V dropped 3 bases and J dropped 7 bases, with 8 bases sitting between them. CDR3 in amino acids: CASSFIGNTQYF. CDR3 DNA sequence: TGTGCCAGCAGTTTTATCGGAAATACGCAGTATTTT.

Remarks on this clone: Distinct nucleotide sequences in the sample also encode this CDR3. The chain carries TRBV19 and TRBJ2-7, with 7 bases aligning to TRBD2. Trimming took 1 base from V and 0 from J; bases not matched to a gene: 0. Germline lookup yields CDR1 LNHDA and CDR2 SQIVND (reference sequence). This CDR3 contains 14 residues. The CDR3 sequence is CASSIGDYSYEQYF. Written as DNA, the CDR3 is TGTGCCAGTAGTATAGGGGACTACTCCTACGAGCAGTACTTC. Using reference TRBV19 and TRBJ2-7 for the parts outside the CDR3, the full variable domain is DGGITQSPKYLFRKEGQNVTLSCEQNLNHDAMYWYRQDPGQGLRLIYYSQIVNDFQKGDIAEGYSVSREKKESFPLTVTSAQKNPTAFYLCASSIGDYSYEQYFGPGTRLTVT.

V gene TRBV13 combines with J gene TRBJ2-3, with TRBD1 as a possible D gene (6 bases). This CDR3 is 16 amino acids long. The ends were cut back, 0 bases at V and 5 bases at J, with 15 bases in the middle. Per the germline V gene, CDR1 is PRHDT and CDR2 is FYEKMQ (reference sequence). The CDR3 reads CASSLGLGQGIDTQYF. The CDR3 DNA reads as TGTGCCAGCAGCTTAGGCCTCGGGCAGGGGATAGATACGCAGTATTTT.